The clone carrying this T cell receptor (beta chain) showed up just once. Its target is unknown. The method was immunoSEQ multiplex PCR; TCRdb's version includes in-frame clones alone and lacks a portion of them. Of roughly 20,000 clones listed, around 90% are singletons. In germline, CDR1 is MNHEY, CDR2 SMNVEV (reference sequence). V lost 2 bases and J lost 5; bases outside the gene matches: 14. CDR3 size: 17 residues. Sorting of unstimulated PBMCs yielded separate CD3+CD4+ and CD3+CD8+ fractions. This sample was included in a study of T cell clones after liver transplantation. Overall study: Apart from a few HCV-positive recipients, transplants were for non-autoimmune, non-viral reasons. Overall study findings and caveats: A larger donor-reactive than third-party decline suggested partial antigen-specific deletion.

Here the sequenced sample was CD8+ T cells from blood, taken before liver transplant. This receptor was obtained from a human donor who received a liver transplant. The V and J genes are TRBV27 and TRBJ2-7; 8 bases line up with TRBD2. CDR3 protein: CASSLIGNGGRLHEQYF. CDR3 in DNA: TGTGCCAGCAGTTTAATAGGGAACGGCGGGAGGCTCCACGAGCAGTACTTC.